This TCR beta chain was observed in a study of CD8+ T cells in alopecia areata. Extracted RNA was reverse transcribed into cDNA, the sequencing template. The protocol was immunoSEQ multiplex PCR, while the TCRdb copy is restricted to in-frame clones and leaves out a portion. The data show about 140,000 clones, 85% to 90% seen once. The germline V gene has CDR1 SEHNR and CDR2 FQNEAQ (reference sequence). The CDR3 has 15 amino acids. The germline V and J ends were trimmed by 5 bases and 0 bases, with 11 bases remaining between them. This clone appeared a few times. Different DNA sequences within this sample yield the same CDR3. As to treatment: oral pan-JAK inhibitor, 5-10 mg twice daily. Patients with alopecia areata provided lesional scalp punch biopsies as well as peripheral blood.

This chain joins TRBV7-9 and TRBJ2-1; D possibly corresponds to TRBD2 (5 bases). The sequenced sample was CD8+ T cells sorted from blood, obtained at week 4, from a patient treated with tofacitinib. The origin of this receptor is a human donor with alopecia areata. The CDR3 DNA sequence: TGTGCCAGCAGCCTTAGCGAGAGCTCCTACAATGAGCAGTTCTTC. It is translated as CASSLSESSYNEQFF. Combining the CDR3 with reference TRBV7-9 and TRBJ2-1 gives the whole variable domain DTGVSQNPRHKITKRGQNVTFRCDPISEHNRLYWYRQTLGQGPEFLTYFQNEAQLEKSRLLSDRFSAERPKGSFSTLEIQRTEQGDSAMYLCASSLSESSYNEQFFGPGTRLTVL.